Below are 10 T cell receptor beta chains sequenced from a single sample in a study of technical replicates of blood from a handful of donors. The protocol was immunoSEQ multiplex PCR, while the TCRdb copy is restricted to in-frame clones and leaves out a portion. Altogether some 80,000 clones are present, nearly 97% being singletons, with the ten largest covering 0.36%. The sequenced material came from T cells isolated from PBMCs. The origin of the receptors is a human donor in good health.

This clone was recorded a few times. V usage is TRBV18 and J usage is TRBJ2-7; TRBD1 matches 10 bases. The CDR3 length is 14 residues. V was clipped by 3 bases and J by 5 bases; unmatched bases: 4. Germline V gene data show CDR1 as KGHSH and CDR2 as LQKENI. CDR3 sequence: CASSPGQGLNEQYF. CDR3 nucleotide sequence: TGTGCCAGCTCACCGGGACAGGGGTTGAACGAGCAGTACTTC.

The chain employs TRBV7-2 and TRBJ2-2; 8 bases are a match to TRBD1. Germline V lookup: CDR1 SGHTA, CDR2 FQGNSA. The V segment lost 0 bases and the J segment 3 bases; nucleotides outside the gene matches: 3. This CDR3 contains 16 residues. CDR3 coding DNA: TGTGCCAGCAGCTTAGCGGGGACAGGCTACACCGGGGAGCTGTTTTTT. This sequence encodes CASSLAGTGYTGELFF.

The gene calls are TRBV2 and TRBJ1-5; no reliable D call. V was cut by 2 bases and J by 4 bases, with 12 bases left in between. Germline CDR1 SNHLY, CDR2 FYNNEI. CDR3 size: 15 residues. This CDR3 is CASSERRSSNQPQHF. DNA for the CDR3: TGTGCCAGCAGTGAAAGGCGGTCGAGTAATCAGCCCCAGCATTTT.

The rearrangement joins TRBV25-1 to TRBJ1-3; D not resolved. CDR3 length: 14 residues. Trimming took off 4 bases at V and 0 bases at J, with 7 bases between the two ends. Germline V gene lookup returns CDR1 MGHDK and CDR2 SYGVNS. The CDR3 bases are TGTGCCAGCAGTGTGAGTGTCTCTGGAAACACCATATATTTT. It codes for CASSVSVSGNTIYF.

The rearrangement links TRBV5-1 to TRBJ1-3; D unresolved. Germline-derived CDR1 and CDR2 are SGHRS and YFSETQ. The ends were cut back, 0 bases at V and 7 bases at J, with 17 bases in the middle. The CDR3 runs 16 residues. The CDR3 region has the DNA TGCGCCAGCAGCTTGGAATTGACCCTGGCGGGCAACACCATATATTTT. It is translated as CASSLELTLAGNTIYF.

DNA of the CDR3: TGTGCCAGCAGCTTAGTCAGATCGGCTGCAGGAACCTACGAGCAGTACTTC. As protein: CASSLVRSAAGTYEQYF. The genes are TRBV11-3 and TRBJ2-7, with D uncertain. V gave up 1 base and J gave up 2 bases, with 18 bases separating them. The CDR3 has 17 amino acids. Per germline, CDR1 SGHNT and CDR2 YENEEA.

This clone was found once. The CDR3 here is CASSQDLETGATGELFF. CDR3 DNA sequence: TGCGCCAGCAGCCAAGATCTTGAGACAGGGGCCACCGGGGAGCTGTTTTTT. The rearrangement uses TRBV4-3 and TRBJ2-2, with 8 nucleotides matching TRBD1. Germline CDR1 is LGHNA and CDR2 is YSLEER. After removal of 0 bases from V and 4 bases from J, the junction contained 7 bases not matched to a gene. The CDR3 length is 17 residues.

This clone was seen a single time. The chain joins TRBV6-5 to TRBJ1-4, with D tentatively TRBD1 (5 bases). Deletions cut 0 bases from V and 7 bases from J, with 12 bases between. The length of the CDR3 is 15 residues. CDR1 is MNHEY and CDR2 is SVGAGI in the germline V gene. CDR3 residues: CASSYSSGSGEKLFF. CDR3 sequence (DNA): TGTGCCAGCAGTTACTCGTCAGGGTCCGGTGAAAAACTGTTTTTT.

The chain joins TRBV5-1 to TRBJ2-1; D not certain. The germline V gene encodes CDR1 SGHRS and CDR2 YFSETQ. This CDR3 has 18 amino acids. V lost 4 bases, J lost 8 bases, and 28 bases lay in between. In nucleotides, the CDR3 is TGCGCCAGCAGCCACCCAGCCGCCGGGTCCTCGATTATCGATGAGCAGTTCTTC. This encodes CASSHPAAGSSIIDEQFF. The whole variable domain, remainder taken from reference TRBV5-1 and TRBJ2-1, is KAGVTQTPRYLIKTRGQQVTLSCSPISGHRSVSWYQQTPGQGLQFLFEYFSETQRNKGNFPGRFSGRQFSNSRSEMNVSTLELGDSALYLCASSHPAAGSSIIDEQFFGPGTRLTVL.

This chain links TRBV18 with TRBJ2-5; D remains ambiguous. The length of the CDR3 is 12 residues. Per germline, CDR1 KGHSH and CDR2 LQKENI. V lost 3 bases, J lost 0 bases, and 2 bases lay in between. This chain's CDR3 is CASSPDQETQYF. In DNA, the CDR3 is TGTGCCAGCTCACCCGACCAAGAGACCCAGTACTTC.